The 23 T cell receptor beta chains presented below share a single source sample, sequenced in a study of blood T cell repertoires in COVID-19. Clones were read by immunoSEQ multiplex PCR, and TCRdb kept only the in-frame ones, dropping some. The table has approximately 110,000 clones, approximately 85% seen once; the top ten hold approximately 1.5%. The sequenced material came from peripheral blood. The receptors come from a man aged 40-49 years with acute or convalescent COVID-19.

V gene TRBV5-1 combines with J gene TRBJ1-5; TRBD1 matches at 7 bases. Unmatched junction bases numbered 9, after V lost 3 bases and J lost 6 bases. The germline gives CDR1 SGHRS, CDR2 YFSETQ. The length of the CDR3 is 15 residues. The CDR3 sequence is CASSWPDRARQPQHF. DNA for the CDR3: TGCGCCAGCAGCTGGCCCGACAGGGCACGTCAGCCCCAGCATTTT.

The count of this clone is one. The chain links TRBV4-1 to TRBJ1-2; D gene unclear. Trimming shortened V by 0 bases and J by 6 bases, and 14 bases separated the two germline ends. Per germline, CDR1 MGHRA and CDR2 YSYEKL. This CDR3 region has 15 residues. The CDR3 nucleotides read TGCGCCAGCAGCCAAGAATTCCGAGGGCTGGATGGCTACACCTTC. Protein product: CASSQEFRGLDGYTF.

The chain recombines TRBV20-1 with TRBJ2-7, with TRBD1 as a possible D gene (6 bases). Per germline, CDR1 DFQATT and CDR2 SNEGSKA (reference sequence). Trimming took off 3 bases at V and 0 bases at J, with 9 bases between the two ends. The CDR3 is 13 amino acids. CDR3 sequence (DNA): TGCAGTGCTAGTAGGGGGTCCTCCTACGAGCAGTACTTC. This codes for CSASRGSSYEQYF.

This clone has a single count. V usage is TRBV5-1 and J usage is TRBJ2-5, with TRBD1 as a possible D gene (6 bases). Looked up from germline, CDR1 is SGHRS and CDR2 is YFSETQ. CDR3 length: 14 residues. Trimming cost V 0 bases and J 4 bases, with 10 bases left between them. The DNA for the CDR3 is TGCGCCAGCAGCTTGGGGCAGGGGTTAGAGACCCAGTACTTC. Amino acids: CASSLGQGLETQYF.

This sequence joins TRBV7-3 and TRBJ2-3; 9 positions agree with TRBD2. The CDR3 loop spans 16 amino acids. V was clipped by 1 base and J by 5 bases; unmatched bases: 7. Germline-derived CDR1 and CDR2 are SGHTA and FQGTGA. CDR3 sequence reads: CASSLSPSGEGDTQYF. In DNA, the CDR3 is TGTGCCAGCAGCTTAAGTCCTAGCGGGGAAGGAGATACGCAGTATTTT. The full variable domain, in which reference TRBV7-3 and TRBJ2-3 provide the parts outside the CDR3, is GAGVSQTPSNKVTEKGKYVELRCDPISGHTALYWYRQSLGQGPEFLIYFQGTGAADDSGLPNDRFFAVRPEGSVSTLKIQRTERGDSAVYLCASSLSPSGEGDTQYFGPGTRLTVL.

This chain links TRBV3-1 (or the pseudogene TRBV3-2) with TRBJ1-6; TRBD1 agrees at 9 bases. This CDR3 contains 17 residues. Germline loops: CDR1 LGHDT, CDR2 YNNKEL (reference sequence). The ends lost 1 base at V and 3 bases at J; junction bases unmatched: 4. The CDR3 bases are TGTGCCAGCAGCCAAGTACAGGGGGCGTACTATAATTCACCCCTCCACTTT. It encodes CASSQVQGAYYNSPLHF.

This chain joins TRBV3-1 (or the pseudogene TRBV3-2) and TRBJ1-1; TRBD1 is a possible D gene (6 bases). The V gene lost 0 bases and the J gene lost 7 bases, with 24 bases spanning the gap. Germline values: CDR1 LGHDT, CDR2 YNNKEL (reference sequence). The CDR3 has 18 residues. The CDR3 sequence: CASSQEAPIRLKGVEAFF. The CDR3 nucleotides are TGTGCCAGCAGCCAAGAGGCCCCTATTCGTCTCAAGGGGGTTGAAGCTTTCTTT.

The genes are TRBV4-1 and TRBJ1-2; possibly TRBD1 for D (6 bases). Looked up from germline, CDR1 is MGHRA and CDR2 is YSYEKL. Trimming pared 7 bases from V and 6 bases from J, leaving 9 bases between. The CDR3 length is 11 residues. The CDR3 sequence: CASTRGNGYTF. Here the CDR3 DNA reads TGCGCCAGCACGAGGGGGAATGGCTACACCTTC.

The genes are TRBV19 and TRBJ2-3, with 10 bases matching TRBD2. The CDR3 sequence is 15 residues long. The germline V gene encodes CDR1 LNHDA and CDR2 SQIVND (reference sequence). Losses at the gene ends were 3 bases for V and 2 bases for J; bases not matched to a gene: 2. For the CDR3, the DNA is TGTGCCAGTAGTATGACTAGCGGGTCCACAGATACGCAGTATTTT. It yields the protein CASSMTSGSTDTQYF.

The table lists this clone with a count of one. The genes are TRBV5-1 and TRBJ2-6; D is unresolved. There are 17 residues in the CDR3. V lost 0 bases, J lost 0 bases, and 10 bases lay in between. CDR1 and CDR2 (germline): SGHRS, YFSETQ. CDR3: CASSLGLLSSGANVLTF. CDR3 DNA: TGCGCCAGCAGCTTGGGGCTGCTCAGCTCTGGGGCCAACGTCCTGACTTTC.

This clone was detected a few times. The chain is built from TRBV24-1 and TRBJ1-2; 9 nucleotides align to TRBD1. V lost 2 bases to trimming and J lost 3 bases; unmatched junction nucleotides: 3. Germline loops: CDR1 KGHDR, CDR2 SFDVKD. The CDR3 totals 15 residues. The CDR3 loop is CATSDSRTGDYGYTF. The CDR3 bases are TGTGCCACCAGTGATTCCCGGACAGGGGACTATGGCTACACCTTC.

This clone showed up just once. The chain carries TRBV6-5 and TRBJ2-1, with a tentative D call TRBD2 (5 bases). V was pared by 6 bases and J by 10 bases, with 7 bases between. The CDR3 covers 10 residues. Per germline, CDR1 MNHEY and CDR2 SVGAGI. This CDR3 is CASRRGEQFF. The CDR3 DNA reads as TGTGCCAGCAGAAGAGGGGAGCAGTTCTTC.

The gene calls are TRBV5-1 and TRBJ2-1; 10 bases are a match to TRBD2. The germline V gene has CDR1 SGHRS and CDR2 YFSETQ. Germline trimming cut 4 bases from V and 8 bases from J; bases unmatched to any gene: 9. This CDR3 comprises 15 residues. In DNA form, the CDR3 reads TGCGCCAGCAGCCGAGCTAGCGGGAGAGGTGATGAGCAGTTCTTC. This gives the protein CASSRASGRGDEQFF.

The chain links TRBV11-3 to TRBJ2-3; D remains ambiguous. Germline CDR1 SGHNT, CDR2 YENEEA. V was trimmed by 3 bases and J by 7 bases, leaving 11 bases between them. The CDR3 totals 13 residues. The CDR3 sequence is CASSFEPPNTQYF. In DNA form, the CDR3 reads TGTGCCAGCAGCTTCGAGCCTCCGAATACGCAGTATTTT.

This sequence joins TRBV11-2 and TRBJ2-3; TRBD2 aligns across 9 bases. Trimming cost V 6 bases and J 5 bases; bases outside gene matches: 9. There are 15 residues in the CDR3. CDR1 is SGHAT and CDR2 is FQNNGV in the germline V gene. The DNA of the CDR3 is TGTGCCAGCAGTGGACAGTCTAGCGGGAAAGATACGCAGTATTTT. This translates into CASSGQSSGKDTQYF.

This clone was seen once. CDR3 sequence reads: CASSLVGTGADTQYF. CDR3 nucleotide sequence: TGTGCCAGCAGCTTAGTGGGGACAGGGGCAGATACGCAGTATTTT. This sequence joins TRBV7-2 and TRBJ2-3; 10 positions match TRBD1. In germline, CDR1 is SGHTA, CDR2 FQGNSA. The length of the CDR3 is 15 residues. After removal of 1 base from V and 4 bases from J, the junction contained 2 bases not matched to a gene.

The chain joins TRBV15 to TRBJ1-4; 9 positions agree with TRBD1. The trim removed 4 bases at V and 5 bases at J, leaving 2 bases unmatched. The CDR3 extends over 14 amino acids. Germline lookup yields CDR1 LNHNV and CDR2 YYDKDF (reference sequence). Here the CDR3 reads CATSMTGGNEKLFF. The DNA of the CDR3 is TGTGCCACCAGCATGACAGGGGGAAATGAAAAACTGTTTTTT.

This CDR3 is CASSPTGEYSNQPQHF. CDR3 bases: TGTGCCAGCTCACCGACCGGGGAATATAGCAATCAGCCCCAGCATTTT. The chain is built from TRBV18 and TRBJ1-5; D is undetermined. Germline CDR1 is KGHSH and CDR2 is LQKENI. V shed 3 bases and J shed 0 bases, with 12 bases lying between them. The CDR3 sequence is 16 residues long.

The chain uses TRBV10-3 and TRBJ2-7, with D perhaps TRBD1 (6 bases). Germline values: CDR1 ENHRY, CDR2 SYGVKD. With 3 bases removed from V and 3 bases from J, the gap between germline ends came to 9 bases. CDR3 length: 13 residues. This CDR3 is CAISDDRHYEQYF. CDR3 DNA sequence: TGTGCCATCAGTGACGACAGGCACTACGAGCAGTACTTC.

The rearrangement joins TRBV19 to TRBJ1-4; D call uncertain. V was trimmed by 5 bases and J by 3 bases, leaving 4 bases between them. The CDR3 sequence is 12 residues long. CDR1 LNHDA and CDR2 SQIVND come from the germline V gene (reference sequence). CDR3 region: CASSQANEKLFF. In DNA, the CDR3 is TGTGCCAGTAGTCAGGCTAATGAAAAACTGTTTTTT.

The rearrangement uses TRBV4-2 and TRBJ2-3; TRBD2 matches 8 bases. V lost 0 bases, J lost 2 bases, and 7 bases stayed unmatched. Per the germline V gene, CDR1 is LGHNA and CDR2 is YNFKEQ. The CDR3 is made up of 17 amino acids. The CDR3 coding sequence is TGTGCCAGCAGCCAAGAGGTAGTAGCGGGGTCCACAGATACGCAGTATTTT. Its protein product is CASSQEVVAGSTDTQYF.

The chain joins TRBV29-1 to TRBJ2-1; 12 bases line up with TRBD1. The ends lost 7 bases at V and 5 bases at J; junction bases unmatched: 3. The germline V gene has CDR1 SQVTM and CDR2 ANQGSEA. The CDR3 has 13 residues. The CDR3 sequence: CSAWDRGHNEQFF. The CDR3 bases are TGCAGCGCGTGGGACAGGGGGCACAATGAGCAGTTCTTC.

The chain has TRBV6-5 and TRBJ2-5; 8 bases are a match to TRBD1. J lost 2 bases, V lost 6 bases, and 5 bases had no gene match. The CDR3 consists of 14 residues. Looked up from germline, CDR1 is MNHEY and CDR2 is SVGAGI. CDR3 protein: CASSDRGGQETQYF. In DNA form, the CDR3 reads TGTGCCAGCAGCGACAGGGGTGGGCAAGAGACCCAGTACTTC.